This record concerns one TCR beta chain sequence. Original processing notes: Reference gene primer amplification yielded estimated nucleated cell counts. The method was immunoSEQ multiplex PCR; TCRdb's version includes in-frame clones alone and lacks a portion of them. V and J calls and clone size come straight from that table; D and trimming were deduced from the DNA. The top ten clones hold roughly a tenth of a sample with around 95,000 clones, 81% of them seen once. This sample is drawn from a study of blood T cell repertoires in COVID-19. Overall study context: Samples of COVID-19 (acute and convalescent) were obtained from the United States, Italy and Spain.

The CDR3 covers 14 residues. The V segment lost 5 bases and the J segment 5 bases; nucleotides outside the gene matches: 6. Germline V gene data show CDR1 as LGHDT and CDR2 as YNNKEL (reference sequence). Material for sequencing was peripheral blood. The rearrangement joins TRBV3-1 (or the pseudogene TRBV3-2) to TRBJ2-5; 9 positions match TRBD1. The receptor was derived from a woman of 80 years or more with acute or convalescent COVID-19. Here the CDR3 DNA reads TGTGCCAGCAGCACACGGACAGGGGTGGAGACCCAGTACTTC. Translating it yields CASSTRTGVETQYF.